This TCR beta chain was sequenced during a study of regulatory T cells in long-lasting Graves disease. Whole-study results and caveats: Persistent disease was associated with favored TRBV28 usage and with favored use of TRBJ1-2 and TRBJ2-5.

Time point denoted: persistent/refractory GD, antithyroid drugs over 5 years with positive TRAb. The TCR library was made from RNA that had been extracted from PBMCs in TRIzol. The CDR3 extends over 15 amino acids. CDR1 and CDR2 from the germline V gene are DFQATT and SNEGSKA (reference sequence). The ends lost 5 bases at V and 0 bases at J; junction bases unmatched: 10. This clonotype was counted a few times. Its cognate antigen is unknown. To make TCR beta libraries, researchers used iRepertoire HTBI primers and Arm-PCR of CDR3 regions. MiXCR was run by TCRdb on the multiplex PCR reads, yielding one entry per CDR3 protein. Found here are 700,000 or so distinct CDR3 sequences, about 30% of them singletons; the top ten hold around 42%.

This clonotype was obtained from a female donor with Graves disease. Sequences were derived from peripheral blood mononuclear cells (PBMCs), sampled when the disease was refractory, from a patient treated with antithyroid drugs. The V call is TRBV20-1, the J call TRBJ2-7; 7 bases line up with TRBD1. The chain's CDR3 is CSALPPGQTSYEQYF. CDR3 DNA sequence: TGCAGTGCTTTACCACCGGGACAGACCTCCTACGAGCAGTACTTC.